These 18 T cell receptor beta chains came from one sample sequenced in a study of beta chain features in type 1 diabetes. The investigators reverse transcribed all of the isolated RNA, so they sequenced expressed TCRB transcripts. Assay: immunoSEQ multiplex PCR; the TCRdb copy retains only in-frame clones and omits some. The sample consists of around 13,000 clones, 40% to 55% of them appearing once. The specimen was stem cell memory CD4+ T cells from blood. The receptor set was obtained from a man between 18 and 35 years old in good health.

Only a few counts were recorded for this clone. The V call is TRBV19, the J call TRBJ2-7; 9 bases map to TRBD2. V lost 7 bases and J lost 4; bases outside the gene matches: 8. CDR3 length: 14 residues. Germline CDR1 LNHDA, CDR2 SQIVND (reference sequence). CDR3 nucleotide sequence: TGTGCCAGTACCGCCGGGACTAGCATATACGAGCAGTACTTC. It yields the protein CASTAGTSIYEQYF.

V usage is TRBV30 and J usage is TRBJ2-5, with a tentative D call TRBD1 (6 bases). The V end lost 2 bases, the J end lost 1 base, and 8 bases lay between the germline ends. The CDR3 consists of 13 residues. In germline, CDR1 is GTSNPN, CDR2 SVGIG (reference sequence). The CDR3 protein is CAWSMGAQETQYF. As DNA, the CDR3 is TGTGCCTGGAGTATGGGGGCCCAAGAGACCCAGTACTTC.

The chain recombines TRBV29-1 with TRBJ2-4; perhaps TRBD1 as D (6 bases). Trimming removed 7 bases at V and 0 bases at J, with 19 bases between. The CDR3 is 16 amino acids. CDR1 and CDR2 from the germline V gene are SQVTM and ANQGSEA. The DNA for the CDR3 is TGCAGCGCAGCTACAGGGAATCAACTAGCCAAAAACATTCAGTACTTC. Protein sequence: CSAATGNQLAKNIQYF. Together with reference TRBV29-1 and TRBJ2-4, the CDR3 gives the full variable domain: SAVISQKPSRDICQRGTSLTIQCQVDSQVTMMFWYRQQPGQSLTLIATANQGSEATYESGFVIDKFPISRPNLTFSTLTVSNMSPEDSSIYLCSAATGNQLAKNIQYFGAGTRLSVL.

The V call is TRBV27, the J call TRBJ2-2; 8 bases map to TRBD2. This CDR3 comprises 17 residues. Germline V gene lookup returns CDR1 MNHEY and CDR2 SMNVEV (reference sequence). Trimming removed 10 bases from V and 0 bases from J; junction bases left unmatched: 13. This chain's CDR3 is CATRAGGRFANTGELFF. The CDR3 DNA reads TGTGCCACACGGGCGGGGGGTCGGTTCGCGAACACCGGGGAGCTGTTTTTT.

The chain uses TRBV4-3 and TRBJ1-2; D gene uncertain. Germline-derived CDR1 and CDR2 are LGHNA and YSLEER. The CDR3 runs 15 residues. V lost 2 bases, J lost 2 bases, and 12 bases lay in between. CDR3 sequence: CASSQTFTGNYGYTF. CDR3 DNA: TGCGCCAGCAGCCAAACCTTCACGGGAAACTATGGCTACACCTTC.

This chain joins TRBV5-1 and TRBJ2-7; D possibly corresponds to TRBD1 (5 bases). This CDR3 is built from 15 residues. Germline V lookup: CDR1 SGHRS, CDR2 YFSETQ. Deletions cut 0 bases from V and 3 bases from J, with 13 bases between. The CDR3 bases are TGCGCCAGCAGCTTGGACAGGAGCCAACTCTACGAGCAGTACTTC. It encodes CASSLDRSQLYEQYF.

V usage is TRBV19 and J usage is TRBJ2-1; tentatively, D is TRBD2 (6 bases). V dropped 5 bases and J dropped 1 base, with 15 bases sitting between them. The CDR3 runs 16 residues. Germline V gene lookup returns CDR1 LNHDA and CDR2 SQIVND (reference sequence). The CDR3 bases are TGTGCCAGTAGTCTCTCTGCCGGGACTTCCTACAATGAGCAGTTCTTC. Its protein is CASSLSAGTSYNEQFF.

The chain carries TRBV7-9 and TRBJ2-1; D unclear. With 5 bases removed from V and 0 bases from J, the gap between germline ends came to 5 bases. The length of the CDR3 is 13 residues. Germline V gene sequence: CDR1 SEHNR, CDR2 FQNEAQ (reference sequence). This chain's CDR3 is CASSLVSYNEQFF. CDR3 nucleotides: TGTGCCAGCAGCCTTGTCTCCTACAATGAGCAGTTCTTC.

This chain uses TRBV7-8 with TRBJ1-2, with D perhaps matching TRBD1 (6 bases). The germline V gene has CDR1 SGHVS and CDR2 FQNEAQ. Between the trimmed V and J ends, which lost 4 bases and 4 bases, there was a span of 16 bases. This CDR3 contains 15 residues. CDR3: CASSSDRLGIYGYTF. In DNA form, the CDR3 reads TGTGCCAGCAGCTCCGACAGGCTTGGGATCTATGGCTACACCTTC. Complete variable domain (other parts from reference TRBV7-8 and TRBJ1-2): GAGVSQSPRYKVAKRGQDVALRCDPISGHVSLFWYQQALGQGPEFLTYFQNEAQLDKSGLPSDRFFAERPEGSVSTLKIQRTQQEDSAVYLCASSSDRLGIYGYTFGSGTRLTVV.

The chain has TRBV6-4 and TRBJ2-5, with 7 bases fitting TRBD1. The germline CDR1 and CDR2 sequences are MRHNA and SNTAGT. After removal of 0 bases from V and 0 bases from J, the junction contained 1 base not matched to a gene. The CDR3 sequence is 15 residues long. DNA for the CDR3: TGTGCCAGCAGTGACTCACAGGGGTACCAAGAGACCCAGTACTTC. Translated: CASSDSQGYQETQYF.

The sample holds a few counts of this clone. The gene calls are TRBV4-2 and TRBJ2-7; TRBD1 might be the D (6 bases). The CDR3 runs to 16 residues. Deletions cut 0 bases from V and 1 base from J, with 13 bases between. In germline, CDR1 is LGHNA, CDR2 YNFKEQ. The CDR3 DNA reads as TGTGCCAGCAGCCAAGATCCAACAGGGAATTCCTACGAGCAGTACTTC. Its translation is CASSQDPTGNSYEQYF.

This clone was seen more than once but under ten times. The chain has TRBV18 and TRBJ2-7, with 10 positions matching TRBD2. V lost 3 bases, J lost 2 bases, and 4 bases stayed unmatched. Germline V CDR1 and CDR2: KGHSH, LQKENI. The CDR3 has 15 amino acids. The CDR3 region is CASSPTSGETYEQYF. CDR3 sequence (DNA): TGTGCCAGCTCACCTACTAGCGGGGAGACCTACGAGCAGTACTTC. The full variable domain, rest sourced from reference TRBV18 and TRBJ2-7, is NAGVMQNPRHLVRRRGQEARLRCSPMKGHSHVYWYRQLPEEGLKFMVYLQKENIIDESGMPKERFSAEFPKEGPSILRIQQVVRGDSAAYFCASSPTSGETYEQYFGPGTRLTVT.

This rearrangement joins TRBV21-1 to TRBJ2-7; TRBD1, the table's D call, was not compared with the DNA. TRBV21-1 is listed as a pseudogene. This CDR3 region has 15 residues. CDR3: CASSDRDRGSYEQYF. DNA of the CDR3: TGTGCCAGCAGCGACCGGGACAGGGGGTCCTACGAGCAGTACTTC.

The CDR3 region is CASSVVSGDTGELFF. Written as DNA, the CDR3 is TGTGCCAGCAGCGTAGTGTCAGGGGACACCGGGGAGCTGTTTTTT. This chain uses TRBV9 with TRBJ2-2; D possibly corresponds to TRBD1 (6 bases). Trimming took 0 bases from V and 3 from J, leaving 9 bases between them. The CDR3 covers 15 residues. Per germline, CDR1 SGDLS and CDR2 YYNGEE.

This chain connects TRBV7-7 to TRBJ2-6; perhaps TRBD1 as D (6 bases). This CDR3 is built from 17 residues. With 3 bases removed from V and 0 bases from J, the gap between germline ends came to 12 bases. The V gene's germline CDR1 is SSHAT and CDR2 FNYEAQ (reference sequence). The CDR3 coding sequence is TGTGCCAGCAGCTTGGCAGGGGCCCTCTCTGGGGCCAACGTCCTGACTTTC. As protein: CASSLAGALSGANVLTF.

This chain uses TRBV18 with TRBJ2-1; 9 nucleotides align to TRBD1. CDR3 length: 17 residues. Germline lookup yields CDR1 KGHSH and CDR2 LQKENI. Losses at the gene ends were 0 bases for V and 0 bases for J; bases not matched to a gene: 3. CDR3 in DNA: TGTGCCAGCTCACCACCGGGACAGGGTAGCTCCTACAATGAGCAGTTCTTC. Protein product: CASSPPGQGSSYNEQFF. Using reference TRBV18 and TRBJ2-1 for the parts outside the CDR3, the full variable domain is NAGVMQNPRHLVRRRGQEARLRCSPMKGHSHVYWYRQLPEEGLKFMVYLQKENIIDESGMPKERFSAEFPKEGPSILRIQQVVRGDSAAYFCASSPPGQGSSYNEQFFGPGTRLTVL.

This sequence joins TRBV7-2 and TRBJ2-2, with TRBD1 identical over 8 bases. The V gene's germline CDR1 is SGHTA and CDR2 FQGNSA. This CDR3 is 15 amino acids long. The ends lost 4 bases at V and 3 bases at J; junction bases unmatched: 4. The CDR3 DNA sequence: TGTGCCAGCAGCTCGGGACAGGCTTACACCGGGGAGCTGTTTTTT. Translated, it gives CASSSGQAYTGELFF. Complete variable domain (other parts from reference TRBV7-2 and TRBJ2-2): GAGVSQSPSNKVTEKGKDVELRCDPISGHTALYWYRQSLGQGLEFLIYFQGNSAPDKSGLPSDRFSAERTGGSVSTLTIQRTQQEDSAVYLCASSSGQAYTGELFFGEGSRLTVL.

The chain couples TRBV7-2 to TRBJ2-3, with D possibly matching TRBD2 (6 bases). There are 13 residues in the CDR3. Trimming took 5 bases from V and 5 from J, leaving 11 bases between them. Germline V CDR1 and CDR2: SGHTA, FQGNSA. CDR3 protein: CASSPGGKDTQYF. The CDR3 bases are TGTGCCAGCAGCCCCGGGGGAAAAGATACGCAGTATTTT.